The 4 T cell receptor beta chains below all came from one sample that was sequenced in a study of blood T cell repertoires in COVID-19. The repertoire was sequenced with immunoSEQ multiplex PCR; TCRdb's copy has only in-frame clones and lacks some. The sample contains fewer than 250,000 clones, around four fifths of which appear only once. The sample taken for sequencing was peripheral blood. The receptor source for this set is a middle-aged woman with active or convalescent COVID-19.

This clone occurred once. This chain links TRBV11-3 with TRBJ2-1; TRBD1 matches 9 bases. Losses at the gene ends were 5 bases for V and 0 bases for J; bases not matched to a gene: 5. From germline, CDR1 is SGHNT and CDR2 YENEEA. The CDR3 extends over 16 amino acids. CDR3: CASSPDRGSSYNEQFF. DNA of the CDR3: TGTGCCAGCAGCCCAGACAGGGGGAGCTCCTACAATGAGCAGTTCTTC.

The chain couples TRBV7-2 to TRBJ1-5, with D tentatively TRBD1 (5 bases). V lost 4 bases and J 6 bases, leaving 13 bases between the germline ends. CDR3 size: 14 residues. Germline V CDR1 and CDR2: SGHTA, FQGNSA. The CDR3 protein is CASSYLGPAQPQHF. The CDR3, as DNA: TGTGCCAGCAGCTACCTGGGGCCGGCTCAGCCCCAGCATTTT.

The rearrangement joins TRBV5-1 to TRBJ2-7, with D possibly TRBD1 on 6 matching bases. V lost 4 bases, J lost 4 bases, and 12 bases lay in between. This CDR3 has 13 residues. CDR1 SGHRS and CDR2 YFSETQ come from the germline V gene. The CDR3 protein is CASSGNQGYEQYF. In nucleotides, the CDR3 is TGCGCCAGCAGCGGAAATCAGGGGTACGAGCAGTACTTC.

The rearrangement joins TRBV7-9 to TRBJ1-4, with 8 bases matching TRBD1. Germline V lookup: CDR1 SEHNR, CDR2 FQNEAQ (reference sequence). The CDR3 totals 12 residues. Losses at the gene ends were 5 bases for V and 14 bases for J; bases not matched to a gene: 7. The CDR3 here is CASSLGQGQLFF. The DNA of the CDR3 is TGTGCCAGCAGCCTTGGACAGGGTCAGCTGTTTTTT.